This entry describes one TCR beta chain. This sample was included in a study of blood T cell repertoires in COVID-19. Overall study context: Samples taken during acute and convalescent COVID-19 were collected in the United States, Italy and Spain. The cDNA or gDNA used as material had been derived from T cells, B-cell-depleted T cells, or PBMCs.

The germline CDR1 and CDR2 sequences are SGHVS and FNYEAQ. Deletions cut 5 bases from V and 1 base from J, with 11 bases between. This CDR3 spans 14 amino acids. As processed by the authors: Researchers report that nucleated cell counts were estimated from reference gene primer amplification. Sequencing used immunoSEQ multiplex PCR; TCRdb keeps in-frame clones, though not all of them. V, J and clone size were drawn from that table, and D and trimming were deduced from the DNA. The sample has approximately 250,000 clones, 80% to 90% seen once. The clonotype originates from a woman between 65 and 79 years old with COVID-19, enrolled during active disease. Sequencing used peripheral blood. The gene calls are TRBV7-6 and TRBJ1-1; unclear D gene. The CDR3 DNA reads TGTGCCAGCAGCCCATTAGGAGGGAACACTGAAGCTTTCTTT. This codes for CASSPLGGNTEAFF.